Below, one T cell receptor (beta chain) is given with its context. Its antigen is not identified. These data originate in a study of lymphopenia after photon versus proton radiotherapy. Study observations and caveats: In patients who died, overall survival fell as post-nadir TCR diversity dropped more.

Data came from immunoSEQ multiplex PCR; TCRdb stores just in-frame clones and leaves some out. The sample shows more than 70,000 clones, 65% to 85% of them seen only once. The specimen comprised peripheral blood, sampled from a patient treated with proton-based radiotherapy. This clonotype was obtained from a man aged 60 to 69 with pancreatic cancer.

The CDR3 DNA follows: TGCGCCAGCAGCTTGGAAGGGAGGCTTAACACTGAAGCTTTCTTT. Translation: CASSLEGRLNTEAFF. The rearrangement links TRBV5-1 to TRBJ1-1, with D unresolved. Trimming shortened V by 0 bases and J by 2 bases, and 11 bases separated the two germline ends. The CDR3 runs 15 residues. Germline V lookup: CDR1 SGHRS, CDR2 YFSETQ.